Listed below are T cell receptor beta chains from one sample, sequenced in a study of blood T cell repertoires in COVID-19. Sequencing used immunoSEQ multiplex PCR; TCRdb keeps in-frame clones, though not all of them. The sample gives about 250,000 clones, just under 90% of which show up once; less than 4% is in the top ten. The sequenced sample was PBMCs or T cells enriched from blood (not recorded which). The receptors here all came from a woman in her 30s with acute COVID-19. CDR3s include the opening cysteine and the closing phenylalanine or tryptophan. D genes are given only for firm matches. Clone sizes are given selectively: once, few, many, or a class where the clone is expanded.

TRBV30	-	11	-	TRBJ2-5	TGTGCCTGGAGTGTGAGGGAGACCCAGTACTTC	CAWSVRETQYF
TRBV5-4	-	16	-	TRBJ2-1	TGTGCCAGCAGCTTGAGGGTGGCGGGGATAAACAATGAGCAGTTCTTC	CASSLRVAGINNEQFF
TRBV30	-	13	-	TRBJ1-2	TGTGCCTGGAGTGGGGAGGGGACATATGGCTACACCTTC	CAWSGEGTYGYTF
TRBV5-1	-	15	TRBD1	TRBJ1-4	TGCGCCAGCAGGGACAGGGGGGACTTGAATGAAAAACTGTTTTTT	CASRDRGDLNEKLFF
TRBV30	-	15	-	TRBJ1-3	TGTGCCTGGAGTGTCCACCTGGCTCCCGGAAACACCATATATTTT	CAWSVHLAPGNTIYF
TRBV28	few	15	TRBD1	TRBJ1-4	TGTGCCAGCAGTTCTCCGGGACAGACAAATGAAAAACTGTTTTTT	CASSSPGQTNEKLFF
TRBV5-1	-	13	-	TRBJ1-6	TGCGCCAGCAGCGCAGAGGGGGATTCACCCCTCCACTTT	CASSAEGDSPLHF
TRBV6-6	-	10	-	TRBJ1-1	TGTGCCAGCAGTTCGACTGAAGCTTTCTTT	CASSSTEAFF
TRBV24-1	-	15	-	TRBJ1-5	TGTGCCACCAGTGATTCACAGGGTAACAATCAGCCCCAGCATTTT	CATSDSQGNNQPQHF
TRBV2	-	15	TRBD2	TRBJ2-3	TGTGCCAGCAGGGAGGGACTAGGAGCACGAGATACGCAGTATTTT	CASREGLGARDTQYF
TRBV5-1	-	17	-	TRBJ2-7	TGCGCCAGCAGCTGGGGATGGTTATGGGGGCCCTCCTACGAGCAGTACTTC	CASSWGWLWGPSYEQYF
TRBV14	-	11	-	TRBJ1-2	TGTGCCAGCAGCGAGCGGACAGAGGTCACCTTC	CASSERTEVTF
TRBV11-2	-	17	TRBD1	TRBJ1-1	TGTGCCAGCAGCTCCTGGACAGGGAGGAGGTCGAACACTGAAGCTTTCTTT	CASSSWTGRRSNTEAFF
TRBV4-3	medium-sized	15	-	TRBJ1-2	TGCGCCAGCAGCCAACTCCACGGGACTGACTATGGCTACACCTTC	CASSQLHGTDYGYTF
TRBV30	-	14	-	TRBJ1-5	TGTGCCTGGACCCGGGTACGGGGAGATCAGCCCCAGCATTTT	CAWTRVRGDQPQHF
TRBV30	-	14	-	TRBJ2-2	TGTGCCTGGTGCACTAGGGTTCGCACCGGGGAGCTGTTTTTT	CAWCTRVRTGELFF
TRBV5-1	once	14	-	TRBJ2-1	TGCGCCAGCAGCTTGGGGGGCAGCGTCGATGAGCAGTTCTTC	CASSLGGSVDEQFF
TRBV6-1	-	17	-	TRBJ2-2	TGTGCCAGCAGTGCCAGACAGGCCCTGGGGAACACCGGGGAGCTGTTTTTT	CASSARQALGNTGELFF
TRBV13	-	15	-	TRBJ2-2	TGTGCCAGCAGCCATGGGGGGAGCGGCACCGGGGAGCTGTTTTTT	CASSHGGSGTGELFF
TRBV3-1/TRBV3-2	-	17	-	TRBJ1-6	TGTGCCAGCAGCCCAGGAGGAGGGATTCCCTATAATTCACCCCTCCACTTT	CASSPGGGIPYNSPLHF
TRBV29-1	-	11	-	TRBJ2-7	TGCGGAGTACTTGGAAACTACGAGCAGTACTTC	CGVLGNYEQYF
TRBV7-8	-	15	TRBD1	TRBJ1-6	TGTGCCAGCAGCCCGGGGACAGCGTTTGGATCACCCCTCCACTTT	CASSPGTAFGSPLHF
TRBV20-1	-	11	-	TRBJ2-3	TGCTTCGCGGGGATGGGAGATACGCAGTATTTT	CFAGMGDTQYF
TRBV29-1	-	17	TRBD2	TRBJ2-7	TGCAGCGTCATGGCCGAGACTAGCGGGGGACTAAACTACGAGCAGTACTTC	CSVMAETSGGLNYEQYF
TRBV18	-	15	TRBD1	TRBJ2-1	TGTGCCAGCTCACCACCGGGGACAGGAGACAATGAGCAGTTCTTC	CASSPPGTGDNEQFF
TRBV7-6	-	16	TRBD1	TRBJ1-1	TGTGCCAGCAGCTTAGCTGTTGGACAGGGAAACACTGAAGCTTTCTTT	CASSLAVGQGNTEAFF
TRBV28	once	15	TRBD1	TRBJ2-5	TGTGCCAGCACCTCCGGGGACAGGGGGACGGCGACCCAGTACTTC	CASTSGDRGTATQYF
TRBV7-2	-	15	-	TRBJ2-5	TGTGCCAGCAGCTTAGAGTCGGGGTATCAAGAGACCCAGTACTTC	CASSLESGYQETQYF
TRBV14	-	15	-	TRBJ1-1	TGTGCCAGCAGCCAAGGGATCAGGGAATACGCTGAAGCTTTCTTT	CASSQGIREYAEAFF
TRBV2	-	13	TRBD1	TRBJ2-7	TGTGCCAGCAAGACGGGACAGGGGATCGGGCAGTACTTC	CASKTGQGIGQYF
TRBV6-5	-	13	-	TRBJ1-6	TGTGCCAGCATCCGGGCAGGGGATTCACCCCTCCACTTT	CASIRAGDSPLHF
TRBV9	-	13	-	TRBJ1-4	TGTGCCAGCAGCGTAGCTACGGGGGAAAAACTGTTTTTT	CASSVATGEKLFF
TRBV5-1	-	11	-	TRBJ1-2	TGCGCCAGCAGCTTACAGGGTGGCTACACCTTC	CASSLQGGYTF
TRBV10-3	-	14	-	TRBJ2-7	TGTGCCATCAGGGGGGAACAGGGCATCTACGAGCAGTACTTC	CAIRGEQGIYEQYF
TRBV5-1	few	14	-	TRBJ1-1	TGCGCCAGCAGCCCCGGGACAACGAACACTGAAGCTTTCTTT	CASSPGTTNTEAFF
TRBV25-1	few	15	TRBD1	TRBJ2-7	TGTGCCAGCAGCCCTGCAAACAGGGGGCTTTACGAGCAGTACTTC	CASSPANRGLYEQYF
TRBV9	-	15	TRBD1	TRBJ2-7	TGTGCCAGCAGCGTAGGTTGGGGGACAGGGTACGAGCAGTACTTC	CASSVGWGTGYEQYF
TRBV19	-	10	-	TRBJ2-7	TGTGCCAGGGACATTGGCGAGCAGTACTTC	CARDIGEQYF
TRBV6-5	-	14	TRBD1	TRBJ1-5	TGTGCCACCCGAGACAGGGGATCTAATCAGCCCCAGCATTTT	CATRDRGSNQPQHF
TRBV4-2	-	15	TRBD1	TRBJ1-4	TGTGCCAGCAGCCTTAACAGGGGGTCGGCAGAAAAACTGTTTTTT	CASSLNRGSAEKLFF
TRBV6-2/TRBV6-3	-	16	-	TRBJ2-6	TGTGCCAGCAGTTACGCGGTTCTCTCTGGGGCCAACGTCCTGACTTTC	CASSYAVLSGANVLTF
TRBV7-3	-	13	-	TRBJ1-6	TGTGCCAGCAGCGTTACAGGGAATTCACCCCTCCACTTT	CASSVTGNSPLHF
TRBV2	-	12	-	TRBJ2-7	TGTGCCAGCAGGATGGAACGGGGGGAGCAGTACTTC	CASRMERGEQYF
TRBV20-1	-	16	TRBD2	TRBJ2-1	TGCAGTGCTAGTCCGGGACTAGCGTTCTCCTACAATGAGCAGTTCTTC	CSASPGLAFSYNEQFF
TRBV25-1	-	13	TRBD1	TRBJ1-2	TGTGCCAGCAGCCTGGGACAGGGATATGGCTACACCTTC	CASSLGQGYGYTF
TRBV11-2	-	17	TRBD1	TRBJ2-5	TGTGCCAGCAGCTTAACCAACGCCGGGACAGTGAAAGAGACCCAGTACTTC	CASSLTNAGTVKETQYF
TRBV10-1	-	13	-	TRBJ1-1	TGCGCCAGCCGCCGCGAGAGGAACACTGAAGCTTTCTTT	CASRRERNTEAFF
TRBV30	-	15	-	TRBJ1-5	TGTGCCTGGAGCAGAGACAGCCAACTCAATCAGCCCCAGCATTTT	CAWSRDSQLNQPQHF
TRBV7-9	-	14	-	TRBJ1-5	TGTGCCAGCAGCGGGGCCACAGGCAATCAGCCCCAGCATTTT	CASSGATGNQPQHF
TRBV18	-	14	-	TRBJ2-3	TGTGCCAGCTCACCATCCAGGGAAGCGGATACGCAGTATTTT	CASSPSREADTQYF
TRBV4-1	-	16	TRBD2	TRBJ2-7	TGCGCCAGCAGCCGGGAACCTAGCGGGGGCTCCTACGAGCAGTACTTC	CASSREPSGGSYEQYF
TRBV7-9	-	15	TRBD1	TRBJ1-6	TGTGCCAGCAGCTTTTTGGGACAGATGAATTCACCCCTCCACTTT	CASSFLGQMNSPLHF
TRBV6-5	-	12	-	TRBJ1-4	TGTGCCAGCAGGGGGAGGGTTGAAAAACTGTTTTTT	CASRGRVEKLFF
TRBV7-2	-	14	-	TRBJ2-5	TGTGCCAGCAGCTCCAACGTTGAGGGAGAGACCCAGTACTTC	CASSSNVEGETQYF
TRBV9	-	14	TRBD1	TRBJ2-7	TGTGCCAGCAGCGAGGGCAGGGGGAGCTACGAGCAGTACTTC	CASSEGRGSYEQYF
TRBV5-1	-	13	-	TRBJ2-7	TGCGCCAGCAGCACGGACGGGGCCTACGAGCAGTACTTC	CASSTDGAYEQYF
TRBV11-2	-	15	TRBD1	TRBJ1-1	TGTGCCAGCAGCTTTAGGGGGCTCGGGGACACTGAAGCTTTCTTT	CASSFRGLGDTEAFF
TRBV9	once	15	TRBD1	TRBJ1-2	TGTGCCAGCAGCGCGGGGATAGGGACAGGCTATGGCTACACCTTC	CASSAGIGTGYGYTF
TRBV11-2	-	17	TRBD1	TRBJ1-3	TGTGCCAGCAGCTTAATCCCAGGGGGCTCAGCCGGAAACACCATATATTTT	CASSLIPGGSAGNTIYF